This T cell receptor (beta chain) was captured by sequencing in a study of T-cell memory formation after mild COVID-19. Points from the study as a whole: Pre-infection memory carried some responding clones, suggesting that cross-reactive memory joined. Clones that shrank (day 15 to 85) were balanced CD4/CD8, whereas later expanders leaned CD4+.

The CDR3 has 14 amino acids. V was cut by 2 bases and J by 0 bases, with 6 bases left in between. The germline CDR1 and CDR2 sequences are SGDLS and YYNGEE. Via MiXCR, TCRdb re-called the 5' RACE reads, giving one row per CDR3 protein. The top ten hold around an eighth of the sample, which has approximately 500,000 distinct CDR3 sequences, approximately 23% seen once. This clonotype has a handful of counts. Its antigen is not identified. The sample comprised PBMCs or a T cell subset sorted from them (not recorded which). This clonotype was obtained from an adult woman who had mild COVID-19 (a few samples of this study predate the infection). Cell type and time point are not known. This chain connects TRBV9 to TRBJ2-4; D possibly corresponds to TRBD2 (5 bases). CDR3 loop: CASSVGLAKNIQYF. Written as DNA, the CDR3 is TGTGCCAGCAGCGTTGGACTAGCCAAAAACATTCAGTACTTC.